These 30 T cell receptor beta chains were all obtained from the same sample, sequenced in a study of blood T cells in healthy people across ages. For the second PCR, which ran for about 6 to 12 cycles, a sample-barcoded 5' primer and a J-beta primer mix were used. TCRdb ran MiXCR on the 5' RACE reads and lists one entry per CDR3 protein. The sample lists about 930,000 distinct CDR3 sequences; 25% to 35% were seen once. The data also belong to a second study, concerning T cells of mothers and their children.

Input material: blood. The receptors originated from a middle-aged woman in good health.

The chain couples TRBV7-9 to TRBJ2-5; TRBD1 agrees at 7 bases. The CDR3 is 16 amino acids. The V gene end was trimmed by 1 base and the J gene end by 2 bases; junction bases not matched to a gene: 7. CDR1 and CDR2 (germline): SEHNR, FQNEAQ (reference sequence). CDR3 amino acids: CASSLGRDSVQETQYF. CDR3 nucleotides: TGTGCCAGCAGCTTAGGACGGGACAGCGTACAAGAGACCCAGTACTTC.

This clonotype appeared a few times. The chain uses TRBV28 and TRBJ2-7; TRBD1 might be the D (6 bases). Looked up from germline, CDR1 is MDHEN and CDR2 is SYDVKM. The CDR3 is made up of 13 amino acids. V was clipped by 4 bases and J by 5 bases, with 12 bases between them. The CDR3 sequence: CASSSYRVNEQYF. The CDR3 nucleotides read TGTGCCAGCAGTTCTTACAGGGTGAACGAGCAGTACTTC. The whole variable domain, filled in from reference TRBV28 and TRBJ2-7, reads DVKVTQSSRYLVKRTGEKVFLECVQDMDHENMFWYRQDPGLGLRLIYFSYDVKMKEKGDIPEGYSVSREKKERFSLILESASTNQTSMYLCASSSYRVNEQYFGPGTRLTVT.

Only a few counts were recorded for this clonotype. This chain joins TRBV7-9 and TRBJ2-7; 9 bases align to TRBD2. Germline CDR1 is SEHNR and CDR2 is FQNEAQ (reference sequence). This CDR3 contains 17 residues. The V gene end was trimmed by 5 bases and the J gene end by 1 base; junction bases not matched to a gene: 12. The CDR3 protein is CASSPILGRGGSYEQYF. The CDR3, as DNA: TGTGCCAGCAGCCCCATTTTAGGGCGGGGGGGATCCTACGAGCAGTACTTC.

This clonotype was seen ten or more times. V usage is TRBV7-3 and J usage is TRBJ2-6; D might be TRBD1 (5 bases). The ends were cut back, 2 bases at V and 1 base at J, with 12 bases in the middle. Germline CDR1 SGHTA, CDR2 FQGTGA. The CDR3 length is 17 residues. CDR3: CASSLQGFRSGANVLTF. DNA for the CDR3: TGTGCCAGCAGCTTACAGGGTTTTAGATCTGGGGCCAACGTCCTGACTTTC.

Of note for this clonotype: This clone may be a read error of a much larger clone one base away. V and J are TRBV3-1 and TRBJ2-7; D not resolved. This CDR3 is built from 18 residues. Germline V gene lookup returns CDR1 LGHDT and CDR2 YNNKEL (reference sequence). The V gene lost 1 base and the J gene lost 2 bases, with 21 bases spanning the gap. CDR3 in amino acids: CASSQVLSSRQSPYEQYF. The DNA for the CDR3 is TGTGCCAGCAGCCAAGTATTAAGTTCGAGGCAGTCACCCTACGAGCAGTACTTC.

The CDR3 DNA reads TGCAGTGCTGAGGCGACTAGCGGGGGGGGATACGAGCAGTACTTC. As protein: CSAEATSGGGYEQYF. This sequence joins TRBV20-1 and TRBJ2-5; 14 nucleotides agree with TRBD2. The J call may be in error: the DNA end matches TRBJ2-7 better. The length of the CDR3 is 15 residues. CDR1 and CDR2 (germline): DFQATT, SNEGSKA (reference sequence).

On this clonotype itself: Mismatch with germline at one junction end may stem from a read error. This rearrangement joins TRBV19 to TRBJ1-2, with 8 positions matching TRBD1. The germline V gene has CDR1 LNHDA and CDR2 SQIVND (reference sequence). The CDR3 spans 15 residues. The CDR3 sequence: CARSIPTGANYGYTF. The CDR3 DNA reads TGTGCCAGGAGTATCCCGACAGGGGCTAACTATGGCTACACCTTC.

Notes on this clonotype: A clone one base away is much larger, so this may be a read error. The chain employs TRBV5-4 and TRBJ1-1; D is unresolved. The CDR3 is 13 residues long. In germline, CDR1 is SGHNT, CDR2 YYREEE (reference sequence). The DNA of the CDR3 is TGTGCCAGCAGCGCCGGACTTCACACTGAAGTTTTCTTT. Amino acid sequence: CASSAGLHTEVFF.

In its sample, this clonotype was seen many times. The V and J genes are TRBV9 and TRBJ2-7, with D hard to call. In germline, CDR1 is SGDLS, CDR2 YYNGEE. Trimming pared 3 bases from V and 5 bases from J, leaving 9 bases between. CDR3 size: 12 residues. The CDR3 coding sequence is TGTGCCAGCAGCGGCATCGTGGACGAGCAGTACTTC. Its translation: CASSGIVDEQYF.

This clonotype was seen repeatedly, ten times or more. DNA for the CDR3: TGTGCCAGCAGTGTACCCAGGGGGCGCGCAGCAGAGACCCAGTACTTC. This encodes CASSVPRGRAAETQYF. The chain joins TRBV12-3 or TRBV12-4 to TRBJ2-5; TRBD1 agrees at 8 bases. J was trimmed by 4 bases and V by 5 bases; bases with no gene match: 12. This CDR3 comprises 16 residues.

This clonotype came up many times. This rearrangement joins TRBV4-1 to TRBJ2-7, with TRBD2 as a possible D gene (6 bases). The germline CDR1 and CDR2 sequences are MGHRA and YSYEKL. The CDR3 is made up of 16 amino acids. Trimming cost V 0 bases and J 3 bases, with 15 bases left between them. The CDR3 sequence is CASSQDRTRRGYEQYF. The CDR3 bases are TGCGCCAGCAGCCAAGATAGGACGAGGCGGGGCTACGAGCAGTACTTC.

The chain recombines TRBV30 with TRBJ1-5; D gene unclear. Germline V gene sequence: CDR1 GTSNPN, CDR2 SVGIG (reference sequence). V shed 5 bases and J shed 4 bases, with 6 bases lying between them. The CDR3 sequence is 11 residues long. CDR3 protein: CAWGGNQPQHF. The CDR3 nucleotides read TGTGCCTGGGGAGGGAATCAGCCCCAGCATTTT. Together with reference TRBV30 and TRBJ1-5, the CDR3 gives the full variable domain: SQTIHQWPATLVQPVGSPLSLECTVEGTSNPNLYWYRQAAGRGLQLLFYSVGIGQISSEVPQNLSASRPQDRQFILSSKKLLLSDSGFYLCAWGGNQPQHFGDGTRLSIL.

The chain couples TRBV12-3 or TRBV12-4 to TRBJ1-2; D gene uncertain. The V gene lost 3 bases and the J gene lost 6 bases, with 14 bases spanning the gap. The CDR3 is made up of 14 amino acids. The DNA for the CDR3 is TGTGCCAGCAGTTTCTTAGGGTTAGGCGATGGCTACACCTTC. This codes for CASSFLGLGDGYTF.

This CDR3 is CASSFGAGNPQYF. The CDR3 region has the DNA TGTGCCAGCAGTTTCGGAGCGGGGAACCCTCAGTATTTT. The rearrangement joins TRBV27 to TRBJ2-3; 7 bases are a match to TRBD2. This CDR3 is 13 amino acids long. V shed 3 bases, J shed 12 bases, and the junction held 9 bases outside the gene matches. The germline V gene encodes CDR1 MNHEY and CDR2 SMNVEV (reference sequence).

This chain uses TRBV7-2 with TRBJ2-5; tentatively, D is TRBD1 (6 bases). With 5 bases removed from V and 11 bases from J, the gap between germline ends came to 15 bases. Germline values: CDR1 SGHTA, CDR2 FQGNSA. CDR3 length: 12 residues. CDR3 sequence: CASSLSTGKQYF. The CDR3 region has the DNA TGTGCCAGCAGCCTGTCGACAGGCAAGCAGTACTTC.

The chain is built from TRBV6-7 and TRBJ2-7; D remains ambiguous. TRBV6-7 is assigned to the ORF class and has an uncertain function. CDR3 length: 13 amino acids. V was cut by 5 bases and J by 3 bases, with 11 bases left in between. Here the CDR3 reads CASSQDTHYEQYF. The CDR3 coding sequence is TGTGCCAGCAGTCAAGACACCCACTACGAGCAGTACTTC.

This chain links TRBV29-1 with TRBJ2-5, with D possibly matching TRBD1 (6 bases). The J call may be wrong; the DNA end is better matched by TRBJ2-7. The germline V gene has CDR1 SQVTM and CDR2 ANQGSEA. The CDR3 loop spans 12 amino acids. This CDR3 reads CSGQTGANEQYF. The CDR3 DNA sequence: TGCAGCGGACAGACAGGAGCGAACGAGCAGTACTTC.

The V gene is TRBV5-1, the J gene TRBJ2-7, with 8 bases lining up with TRBD1. The J segment lost 3 bases and the V segment lost 3 bases, leaving 5 bases of the junction unmatched. The CDR3 has 14 residues. The V gene's germline CDR1 is SGHRS and CDR2 YFSETQ. The CDR3 region is CASSWQGAIYEQYF. CDR3 nucleotides: TGCGCCAGCAGCTGGCAGGGGGCGATCTACGAGCAGTACTTC.

This clonotype has a handful of counts. The gene calls are TRBV12-3 or TRBV12-4 and TRBJ2-3, with a weak D call TRBD2 (6 bases). Deletions cut 7 bases from V and 3 bases from J, with 20 bases between. The CDR3 has 16 amino acids. The DNA for the CDR3 is TGTGCCAGCACTCGAAGCGGGTTTGTGCGTACAGATACGCAGTATTTT. This translates into CASTRSGFVRTDTQYF.

This clonotype came up a few times. The J gene is TRBJ2-7, the V gene TRBV5-1; 9 nucleotides agree with TRBD1. Trimming cost V 0 bases and J 5 bases; bases outside gene matches: 6. Germline values: CDR1 SGHRS, CDR2 YFSETQ. The CDR3 spans 15 residues. CDR3 nucleotides: TGCGCCAGCAGCTTGGACAGGGGGCGGTCGGACGAGCAGTACTTC. It encodes CASSLDRGRSDEQYF. The whole variable domain, filled in from reference TRBV5-1 and TRBJ2-7, reads KAGVTQTPRYLIKTRGQQVTLSCSPISGHRSVSWYQQTPGQGLQFLFEYFSETQRNKGNFPGRFSGRQFSNSRSEMNVSTLELGDSALYLCASSLDRGRSDEQYFGPGTRLTVT.

This clonotype has a count of ten or more. The CDR3 sequence: CASSLMGGTDTQYF. CDR3 DNA sequence: TGTGCCAGCAGTTTAATGGGCGGCACAGATACGCAGTATTTT. The J gene is TRBJ2-3, the V gene TRBV12-3 or TRBV12-4; no clear D. V dropped 2 bases and J dropped 1 base, with 7 bases sitting between them. The CDR3 has 14 amino acids.

This clonotype was detected only a few times. V is TRBV7-2 and J is TRBJ1-1, with D maybe TRBD1 (6 bases). The CDR3 consists of 15 residues. CDR1 SGHTA and CDR2 FQGNSA come from the germline V gene. Trimming removed 1 base at V and 6 bases at J, with 15 bases between. The CDR3 bases are TGTGCCAGCAGCTTAGTTTCCTGGACAGTTCCTGAAGCTTTCTTT. As protein: CASSLVSWTVPEAFF.

In the case of this clonotype: A much larger clone differs by one base, so this may be a read error. V and J are TRBV7-2 and TRBJ2-5, with D perhaps assigned TRBD1 or TRBD2 (6 bases each). Germline V lookup: CDR1 SGHTA, CDR2 FQGNSA. V lost 5 bases, J lost 5 bases, and 21 bases lay in between. CDR3 length: 16 amino acids. This CDR3 is CASSVTPGASRETQYF. DNA of the CDR3: TGTGCCAGCAGCGTAACCCCGGGGGCCTCTCGGGAGACCCAGTACTTC.

The chain combines TRBV14 with TRBJ1-1; D not certain. The CDR3 has 19 residues. Trimming left V 3 bases short and J 0 bases short, with 23 bases between. CDR1 SGHDN and CDR2 FVKESK come from the germline V gene. In DNA form, the CDR3 reads TGTGCCAGCAGCCAGCGTATAAGCCACTCGCCAACCTTGAACACTGAAGCTTTCTTT. Its protein is CASSQRISHSPTLNTEAFF.

V and J are TRBV12-3 or TRBV12-4 and TRBJ1-1; D gene uncertain. The CDR3 has 15 amino acids. The germline V and J ends were trimmed by 5 bases and 0 bases, with 13 bases remaining between them. Written as DNA, the CDR3 is TGTGCCAGCAGTATAAAGTCCGGGGTGAACACTGAAGCTTTCTTT. Translating gives CASSIKSGVNTEAFF.

V and J are TRBV20-1 and TRBJ2-1; TRBD1 or TRBD2 may be the D gene (5 bases each). The J call is uncertain, as TRBJ2-7 better fits the DNA end. Looked up from germline, CDR1 is DFQATT and CDR2 is SNEGSKA (reference sequence). The CDR3 length is 15 residues. The CDR3 region is CSGRRGGPSYNEQYF. CDR3 sequence (DNA): TGCAGTGGACGCCGGGGCGGACCATCCTACAATGAGCAGTACTTC.

Of note for this clonotype: Relative to the germline gene, one junction end is altered; a read error may explain this. The genes are TRBV7-7 and TRBJ1-1, with D unclear. Germline CDR1 is SSHAT and CDR2 is FNYEAQ (reference sequence). The CDR3 extends over 13 amino acids. The CDR3 region is CASSSQRGTEAFF. CDR3 nucleotides: TGTGCTAGCAGCTCCCAGAGAGGCACTGAAGCTTTCTTT.

This clonotype was found many times. J is TRBJ2-1 and V is TRBV29-1; TRBD2 matches at 7 bases. The CDR3 contains 14 residues. The ends lost 5 bases at V and 4 bases at J; junction bases unmatched: 8. CDR1 is SQVTM and CDR2 is ANQGSEA in the germline V gene. The CDR3 DNA reads as TGCAGCGTTATTTCCAGCGGGGTTTACAATGAGCAGTTCTTC. Encoded protein: CSVISSGVYNEQFF.

This clonotype was counted between two and nine times. The rearrangement uses TRBV7-2 and TRBJ2-4, with 8 nucleotides matching TRBD1. V was pared by 5 bases and J by 13 bases, with 16 bases of the junction left unmatched. There are 15 residues in the CDR3. Germline-derived CDR1 and CDR2 are SGHTA and FQGNSA. The CDR3 here is CASSRGQGYYNEQYF. The CDR3 DNA sequence: TGTGCCAGCAGCCGTGGACAGGGATACTACAATGAGCAGTACTTC. The whole variable domain, remainder taken from reference TRBV7-2 and TRBJ2-4, is GAGVSQSPSNKVTEKGKDVELRCDPISGHTALYWYRQSLGQGLEFLIYFQGNSAPDKSGLPSDRFSAERTGGSVSTLTIQRTQQEDSAVYLCASSRGQGYYNEQYFGAGTRLSVL.

A few counts support this clonotype. The junction departs from germline at one end; a sequencing error may be responsible. The chain links TRBV5-1 to TRBJ1-1; 9 bases are a match to TRBD1. The CDR3 sequence is 15 residues long. The germline V gene has CDR1 SGHRS and CDR2 YFSETQ. CDR3 DNA: TGCGCCGGCAGCTGGGGACAGGGAATGAACACTGAAGCTTTCTTT. It translates to CAGSWGQGMNTEAFF.